This entry features one TCR beta chain sequence. This sample is part of a study of blood T cell repertoires in COVID-19. Study-wide context: Samples representing acute and convalescent COVID-19 were sourced from the United States, Italy and Spain. Sources were T cells, B-cell-depleted T cells, or PBMCs; the material itself was cDNA or gDNA.

The CDR3 extends over 13 amino acids. Germline V gene data show CDR1 as MNHEY and CDR2 as SVGAGI. J was trimmed by 5 bases and V by 8 bases; bases with no gene match: 3. Per the original data handling: Amplification from reference gene primers served as the basis for estimated nucleated cell counts. Clones were read by immunoSEQ multiplex PCR, and TCRdb kept only the in-frame ones, dropping some. V and J calls and clone size are given by that table; D and trimming were obtained from the DNA. The table shows some 72,000 clones, with around 86% occurring only once. The sequenced material came from peripheral blood. This rearrangement joins TRBV6-5 to TRBJ2-2, with 9 bases identical to TRBD1. The receptor comes from a man aged 45-65 years with active or convalescent COVID-19. The CDR3 nucleotides read TGTGCCAGCCGGACAGGGGTAACCGGGGAGCTGTTTTTT. This encodes CASRTGVTGELFF.